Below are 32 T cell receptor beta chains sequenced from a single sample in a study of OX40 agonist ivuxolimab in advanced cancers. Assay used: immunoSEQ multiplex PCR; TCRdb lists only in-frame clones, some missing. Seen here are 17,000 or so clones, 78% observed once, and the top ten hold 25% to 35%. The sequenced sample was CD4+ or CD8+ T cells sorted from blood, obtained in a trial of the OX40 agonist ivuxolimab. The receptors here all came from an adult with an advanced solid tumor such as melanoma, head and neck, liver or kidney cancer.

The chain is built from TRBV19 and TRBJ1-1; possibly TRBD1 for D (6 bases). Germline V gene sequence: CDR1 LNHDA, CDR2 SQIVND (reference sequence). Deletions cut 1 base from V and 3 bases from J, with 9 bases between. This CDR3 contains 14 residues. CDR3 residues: CASSIGEGDTEAFF. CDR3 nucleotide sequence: TGTGCCAGTAGTATAGGAGAGGGGGACACTGAAGCTTTCTTT.

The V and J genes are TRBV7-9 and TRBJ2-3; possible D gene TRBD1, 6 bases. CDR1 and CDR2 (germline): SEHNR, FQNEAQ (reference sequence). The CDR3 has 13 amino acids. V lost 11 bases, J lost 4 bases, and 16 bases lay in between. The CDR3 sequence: CAYRETFADTQYF. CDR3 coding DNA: TGTGCCTACAGGGAGACGTTTGCAGATACGCAGTATTTT.

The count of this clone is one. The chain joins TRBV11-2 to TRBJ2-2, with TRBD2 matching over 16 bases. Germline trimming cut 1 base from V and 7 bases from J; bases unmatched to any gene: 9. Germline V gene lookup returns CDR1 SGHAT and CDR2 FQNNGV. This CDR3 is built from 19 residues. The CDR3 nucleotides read TGTGCCAGCAGCTTAGTCCCGGGACTAGCGGGAGGGCCCGTCGGGGAGCTGTTTTTT. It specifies CASSLVPGLAGGPVGELFF. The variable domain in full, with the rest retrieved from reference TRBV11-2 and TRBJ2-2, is EAGVAQSPRYKIIEKRQSVAFWCNPISGHATLYWYQQILGQGPKLLIQFQNNGVVDDSQLPKDRFSAERLKGVDSTLKIQPAKLEDSAVYLCASSLVPGLAGGPVGELFFGEGSRLTVL.

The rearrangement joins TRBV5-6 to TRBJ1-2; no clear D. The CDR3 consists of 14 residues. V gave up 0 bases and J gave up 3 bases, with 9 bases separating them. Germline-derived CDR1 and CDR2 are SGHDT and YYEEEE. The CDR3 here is CASSLVRNYYGYTF. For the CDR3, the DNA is TGTGCCAGCAGCTTGGTCAGGAACTACTATGGCTACACCTTC.

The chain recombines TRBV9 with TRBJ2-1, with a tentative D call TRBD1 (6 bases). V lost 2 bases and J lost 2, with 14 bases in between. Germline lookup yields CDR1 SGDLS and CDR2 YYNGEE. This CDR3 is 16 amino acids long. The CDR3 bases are TGTGCCAGCAGCGTCCAACAGGGATCGACCTACAATGAGCAGTTCTTC. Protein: CASSVQQGSTYNEQFF.

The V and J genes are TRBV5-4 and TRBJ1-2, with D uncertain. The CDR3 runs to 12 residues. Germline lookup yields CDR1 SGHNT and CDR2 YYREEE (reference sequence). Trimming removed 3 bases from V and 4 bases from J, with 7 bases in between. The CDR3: CASSSQSYGYTF. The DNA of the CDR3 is TGTGCCAGCAGCTCACAATCCTATGGCTACACCTTC.

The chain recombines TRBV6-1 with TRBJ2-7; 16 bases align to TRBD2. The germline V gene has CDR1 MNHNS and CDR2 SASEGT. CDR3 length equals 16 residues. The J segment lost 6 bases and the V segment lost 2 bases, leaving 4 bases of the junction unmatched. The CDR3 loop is CASSETGTSGRGEQYF. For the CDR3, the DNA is TGTGCCAGCAGTGAAACGGGGACTAGCGGGAGGGGCGAGCAGTACTTC.

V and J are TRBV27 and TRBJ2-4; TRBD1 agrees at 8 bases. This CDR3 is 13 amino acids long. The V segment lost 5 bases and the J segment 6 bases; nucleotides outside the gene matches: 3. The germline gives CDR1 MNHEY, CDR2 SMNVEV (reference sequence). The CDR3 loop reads CASSLDRGNIQYF. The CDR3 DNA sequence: TGTGCCAGCAGTCTCGACAGGGGAAACATTCAGTACTTC.

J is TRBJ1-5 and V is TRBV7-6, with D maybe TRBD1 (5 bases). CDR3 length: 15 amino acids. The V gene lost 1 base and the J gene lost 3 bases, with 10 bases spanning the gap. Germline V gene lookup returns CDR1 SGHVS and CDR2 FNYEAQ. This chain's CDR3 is CASSLEGATNQPQHF. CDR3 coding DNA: TGTGCCAGCAGCTTAGAAGGGGCCACCAATCAGCCCCAGCATTTT.

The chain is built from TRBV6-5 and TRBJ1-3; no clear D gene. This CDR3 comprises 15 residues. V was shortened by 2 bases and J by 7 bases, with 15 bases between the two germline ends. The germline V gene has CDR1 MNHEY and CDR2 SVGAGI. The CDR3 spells CASSYGYPPRNTIYF. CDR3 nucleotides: TGTGCCAGCAGTTACGGCTACCCCCCTCGTAACACCATATATTTT.

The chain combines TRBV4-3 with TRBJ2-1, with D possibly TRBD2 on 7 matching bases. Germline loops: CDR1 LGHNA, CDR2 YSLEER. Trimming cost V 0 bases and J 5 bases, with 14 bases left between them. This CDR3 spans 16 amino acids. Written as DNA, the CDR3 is TGCGCCAGCAGCCAAGAAGCGGGACAAGGAGACAATGAGCAGTTCTTC. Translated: CASSQEAGQGDNEQFF.

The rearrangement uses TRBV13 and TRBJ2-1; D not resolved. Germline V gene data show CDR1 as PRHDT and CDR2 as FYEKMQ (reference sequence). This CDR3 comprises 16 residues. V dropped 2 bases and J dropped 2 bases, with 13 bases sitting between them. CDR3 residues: CASSLPSRGAYNEQFF. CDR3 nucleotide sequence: TGTGCCAGCAGCTTACCGTCCCGAGGTGCCTACAATGAGCAGTTCTTC.

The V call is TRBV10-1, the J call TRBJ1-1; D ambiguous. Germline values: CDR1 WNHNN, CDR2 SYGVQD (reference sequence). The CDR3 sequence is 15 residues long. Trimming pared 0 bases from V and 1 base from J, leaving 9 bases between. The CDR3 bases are TGCGCCAGCAGTGAGTCGGGGAGACCGAACACTGAAGCTTTCTTT. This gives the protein CASSESGRPNTEAFF.

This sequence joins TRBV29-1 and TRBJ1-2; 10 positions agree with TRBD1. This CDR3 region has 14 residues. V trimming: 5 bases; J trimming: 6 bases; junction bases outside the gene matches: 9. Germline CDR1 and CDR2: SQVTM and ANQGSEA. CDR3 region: CSVSLGQGVNGYTF. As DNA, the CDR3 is TGCAGCGTTTCCTTAGGACAGGGGGTCAATGGCTACACCTTC.

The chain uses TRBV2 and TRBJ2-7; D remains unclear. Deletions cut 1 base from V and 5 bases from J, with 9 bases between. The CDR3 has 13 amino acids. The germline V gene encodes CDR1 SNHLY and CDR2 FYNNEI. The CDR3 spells CASSEEVRDEQYF. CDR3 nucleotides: TGTGCCAGCAGTGAAGAGGTTAGAGACGAGCAGTACTTC.

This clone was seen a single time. CDR3 sequence reads: CATRFTGGIGQPQHF. DNA for the CDR3: TGTGCCACACGCTTTACAGGGGGGATCGGACAGCCCCAGCATTTT. The chain links TRBV27 to TRBJ1-5, with 8 positions matching TRBD1. V shed 10 bases and J 7 bases; nucleotides not matched to a gene: 15. The CDR3 spans 15 residues. Per germline, CDR1 MNHEY and CDR2 SMNVEV (reference sequence).

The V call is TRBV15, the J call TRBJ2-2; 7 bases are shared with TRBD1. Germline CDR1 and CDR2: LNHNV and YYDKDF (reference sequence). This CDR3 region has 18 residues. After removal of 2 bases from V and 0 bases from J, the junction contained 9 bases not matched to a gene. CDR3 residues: CATSRSRDSSTNTGELFF. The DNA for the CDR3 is TGTGCCACCAGCAGATCTCGGGACAGCTCGACGAACACCGGGGAGCTGTTTTTT.

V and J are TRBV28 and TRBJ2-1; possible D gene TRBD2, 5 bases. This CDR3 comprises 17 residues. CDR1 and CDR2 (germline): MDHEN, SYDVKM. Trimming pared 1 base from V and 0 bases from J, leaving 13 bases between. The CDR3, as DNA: TGTGCCAGCAGTTTATCCAGCGGACTTCTCTCCTACAATGAGCAGTTCTTC. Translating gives CASSLSSGLLSYNEQFF.

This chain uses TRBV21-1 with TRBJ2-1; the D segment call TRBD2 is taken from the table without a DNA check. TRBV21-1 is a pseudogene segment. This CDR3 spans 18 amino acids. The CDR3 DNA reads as TGTGCCAGCAGCAAAGGGCCTCTGACTAGCGGGGGGGCTTTAGAGCAGTTCTTC. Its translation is CASSKGPLTSGGALEQFF.

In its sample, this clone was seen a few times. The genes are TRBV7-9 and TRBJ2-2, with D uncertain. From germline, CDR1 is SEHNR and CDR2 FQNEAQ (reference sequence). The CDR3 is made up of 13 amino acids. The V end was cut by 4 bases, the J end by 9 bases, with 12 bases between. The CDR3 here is CASSSLNFRELFF. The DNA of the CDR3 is TGTGCCAGCAGCTCCCTTAACTTTAGGGAGCTGTTTTTT.

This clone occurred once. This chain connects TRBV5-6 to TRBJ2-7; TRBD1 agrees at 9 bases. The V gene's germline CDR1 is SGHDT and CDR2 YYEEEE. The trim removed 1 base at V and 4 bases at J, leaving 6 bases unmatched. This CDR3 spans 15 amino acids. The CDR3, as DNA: TGTGCCAGCAGCTTGAACGGGGGACAGGGTTACGAGCAGTACTTC. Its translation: CASSLNGGQGYEQYF. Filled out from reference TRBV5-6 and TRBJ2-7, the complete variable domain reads DAGVTQSPTHLIKTRGQQVTLRCSPKSGHDTVSWYQQALGQGPQFIFQYYEEEERQRGNFPDRFSGHQFPNYSSELNVNALLLGDSALYLCASSLNGGQGYEQYFGPGTRLTVT.

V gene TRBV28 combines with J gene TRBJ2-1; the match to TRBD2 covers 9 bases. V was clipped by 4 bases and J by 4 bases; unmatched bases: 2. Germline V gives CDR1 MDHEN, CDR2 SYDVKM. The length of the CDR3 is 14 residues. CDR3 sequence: CASSSTSGYNEQFF. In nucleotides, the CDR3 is TGTGCCAGCAGTTCGACTAGCGGATACAATGAGCAGTTCTTC.

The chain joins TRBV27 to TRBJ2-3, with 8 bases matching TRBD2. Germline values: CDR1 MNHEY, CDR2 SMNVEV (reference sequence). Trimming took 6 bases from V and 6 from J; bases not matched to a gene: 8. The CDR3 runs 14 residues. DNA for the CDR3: TGTGCCAGCAGACCGGGACTAGTGCGTGATACGCAGTATTTT. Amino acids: CASRPGLVRDTQYF.

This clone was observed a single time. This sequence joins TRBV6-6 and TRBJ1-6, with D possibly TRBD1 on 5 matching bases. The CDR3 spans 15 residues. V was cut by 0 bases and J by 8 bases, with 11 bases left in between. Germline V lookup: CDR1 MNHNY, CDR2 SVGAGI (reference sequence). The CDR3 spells CASSYSGRVDSPLHF. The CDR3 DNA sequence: TGTGCCAGCAGTTACTCCGGCAGGGTGGATTCACCCCTCCACTTT.

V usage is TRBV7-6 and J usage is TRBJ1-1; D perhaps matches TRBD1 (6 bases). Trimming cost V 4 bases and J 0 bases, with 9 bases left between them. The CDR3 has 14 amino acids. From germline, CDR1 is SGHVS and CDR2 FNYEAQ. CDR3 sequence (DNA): TGTGCCAGCAGCTCCAGGACAGTGAACACTGAAGCTTTCTTT. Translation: CASSSRTVNTEAFF. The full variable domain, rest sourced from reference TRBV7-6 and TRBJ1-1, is GAGVSQSPRYKVTKRGQDVALRCDPISGHVSLYWYRQALGQGPEFLTYFNYEAQQDKSGLPNDRFSAERPEGSISTLTIQRTEQRDSAMYRCASSSRTVNTEAFFGQGTRLTVV.

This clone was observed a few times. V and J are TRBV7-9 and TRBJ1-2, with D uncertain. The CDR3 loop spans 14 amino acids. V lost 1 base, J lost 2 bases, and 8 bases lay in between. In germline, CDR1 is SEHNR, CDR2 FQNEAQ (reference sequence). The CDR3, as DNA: TGTGCCAGCAGCTTAGGCACCGCGAACTATGGCTACACCTTC. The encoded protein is CASSLGTANYGYTF.

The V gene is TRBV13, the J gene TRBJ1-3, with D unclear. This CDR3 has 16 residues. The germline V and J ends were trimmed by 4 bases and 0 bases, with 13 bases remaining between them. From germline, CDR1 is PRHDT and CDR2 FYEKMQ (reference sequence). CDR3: CASSSEIRSSGNTIYF. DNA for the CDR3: TGTGCCAGCAGCTCCGAGATCCGTTCCTCTGGAAACACCATATATTTT.

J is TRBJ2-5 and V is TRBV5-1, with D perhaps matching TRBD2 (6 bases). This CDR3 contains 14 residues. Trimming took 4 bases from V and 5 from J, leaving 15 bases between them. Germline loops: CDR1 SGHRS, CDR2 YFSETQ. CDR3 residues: CASSLTSTGETQYF. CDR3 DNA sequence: TGCGCCAGCAGCCTGACTAGTACCGGGGAGACCCAGTACTTC.

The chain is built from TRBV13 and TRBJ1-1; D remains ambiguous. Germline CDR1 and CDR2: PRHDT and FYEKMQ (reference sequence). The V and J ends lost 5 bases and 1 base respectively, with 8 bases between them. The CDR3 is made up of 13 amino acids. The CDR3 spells CASSGRGNTEAFF. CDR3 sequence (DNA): TGTGCCAGCAGCGGACGTGGGAACACTGAAGCTTTCTTT.

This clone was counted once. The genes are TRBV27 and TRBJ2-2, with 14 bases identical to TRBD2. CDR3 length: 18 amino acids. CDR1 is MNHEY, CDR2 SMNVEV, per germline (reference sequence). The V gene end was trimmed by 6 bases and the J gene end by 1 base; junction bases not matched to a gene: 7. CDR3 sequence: CASSSGLAGVMNTGELFF. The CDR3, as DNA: TGTGCCAGCAGCTCGGGACTAGCGGGAGTCATGAACACCGGGGAGCTGTTTTTT.

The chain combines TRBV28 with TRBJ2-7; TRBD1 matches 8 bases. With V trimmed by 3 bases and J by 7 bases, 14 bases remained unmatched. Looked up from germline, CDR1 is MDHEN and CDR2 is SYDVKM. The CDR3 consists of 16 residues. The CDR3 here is CASSFLWTGSPTEQYF. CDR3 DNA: TGTGCCAGCAGTTTCCTATGGACAGGGAGCCCTACTGAGCAGTACTTC.

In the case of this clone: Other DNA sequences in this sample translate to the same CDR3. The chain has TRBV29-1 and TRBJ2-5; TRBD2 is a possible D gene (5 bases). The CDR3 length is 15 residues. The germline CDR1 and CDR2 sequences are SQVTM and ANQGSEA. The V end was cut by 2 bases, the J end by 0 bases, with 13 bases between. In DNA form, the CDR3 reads TGCAGCGTTGAAAGAGAGGGAGAGTACCAAGAGACCCAGTACTTC. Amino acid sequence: CSVEREGEYQETQYF. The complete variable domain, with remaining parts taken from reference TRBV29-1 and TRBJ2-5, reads SAVISQKPSRDICQRGTSLTIQCQVDSQVTMMFWYRQQPGQSLTLIATANQGSEATYESGFVIDKFPISRPNLTFSTLTVSNMSPEDSSIYLCSVEREGEYQETQYFGPGTRLLVL.